This T cell receptor beta chain was captured by sequencing in a study of blood T cell repertoires in COVID-19 (dated by TCRdb to the early 2020s). The study in broad terms: The collaborator samples originated in the United States, Italy and Spain and spanned the acute and convalescent phases of COVID-19. A de-identified subject ID, COVID-19 status, age in years and sex were almost always included in the sample metadata. HLA class I and class II types, where available, came from metadata supplied by the sample provider rather than from assay-based typing. Samples came from the ongoing ImmuneRACE study (first 160 participants) plus 1,254 subjects from 6 global collaborators. The material from the prospective study consisted of cDNA or gDNA derived from T cells, B-cell-depleted T cells, or PBMCs. Deeply sampled blood TCRbeta repertoires from subjects exposed to, actively infected with, or recovered from COVID-19 were included in the dataset. The repertoires were released in a freely available public database intended as a resource for research on the immune response to SARS-CoV-2.

General study outcomes and caveats: The amount of clinical and demographic metadata varied by source and participant and was provided uncurated.

TCRbeta CDR3 regions were amplified from genomic DNA using the immunoSEQ Assay, a bias-controlled multiplex PCR. The paper's processing steps were these. Nucleated cell counts per sample were estimated from amplification of reference gene primers within the assay. Sequence reads were collapsed and filtered to measure the absolute abundance of every unique TCRbeta CDR3 rearrangement. For each sample, productive Simpson clonality was calculated as the square root of Simpson's diversity index over productive rearrangements. TCRdb obtained this table from immuneACCESS and retained in-frame rearrangements with V and J assigned. These tables miss some clones; where compared with another copy, unresolved V genes account for less than half of the shortfall, and the remainder is unexplained. V and J calls and clone size are given by that table; D and trimming were obtained from the DNA. The sample data list roughly 180,000 clones, and about 85% of these were observed just once. The ten biggest clones cover 6% to 6.5% of the sample.

Participants in the prospective study were aged roughly 18 to 90 years, lived in approximately 26 United States geographic areas, and enrolled through a virtual design. In the prospective study, participants were assigned to cohorts based on the clinical history participants reported in a screening survey and a study questionnaire. Recovered participants in ImmuneRACE Cohort 3 were defined as having two consecutive negative NP/OP PCR tests, clearance from a healthcare professional, or resolution of symptoms. Each participant in the prospective study had whole blood, serum and a nasopharyngeal or oropharyngeal swab collected by mobile phlebotomists. Participants in the prospective study had the option to provide additional blood draws and questionnaires over a roughly 2-month period. Before DNA extraction, blood samples from the prospective study were shipped at room temperature or frozen. Regarding this clone: The antigen it binds to is not known. The input lacks base qualities; no much larger clone sits a single base away.

From the cysteine up to the phenylalanine, the CDR3 has a length of 15 residues. The CDR3 DNA has 45 bases and is translated from base 1. From a lookup of the germline V gene, CDR1 and CDR2 are SGHNT and YENEEA. The trim is 0 bases for V and 5 bases for J, with a gap of 13 bases between the germline ends. This sequence originates from a man in his forties or fifties who had recovered from COVID-19. Material: PBMCs or T cells enriched from blood (not recorded which). Here the chain combines TRBV11-3 and TRBJ2-5; the D gene is perhaps TRBD1, on 5 matching bases. The DNA sequence is as follows: TGTGCCAGCAGCTTAGATCCCGCAGGGCGGGAGACCCAGTACTTC. Its translation reads: CASSLDPAGRETQYF.